Following are 5 T cell receptor beta chains from one sample sequenced in a study of early T cells in non-severe SARS-CoV-2 infection. TCRdb re-derived calls from the 5' RACE reads in MiXCR, one entry per CDR3 protein. The sample includes 40,000 to 60,000 distinct CDR3 sequences, 10% to 15% of them seen just once. The sample was whole blood. The origin of the receptors is an adult who was a healthcare worker with PCR-confirmed SARS-CoV-2 infection or an uninfected control (not recorded which).

This rearrangement joins TRBV18 to TRBJ2-1, with 7 bases identical to TRBD2. CDR1 and CDR2 (germline): KGHSH, LQKENI. The ends lost 3 bases at V and 6 bases at J; junction bases unmatched: 2. The length of the CDR3 is 13 residues. The CDR3 DNA follows: TGTGCCAGCTCACCCGGACTAGGCAATGAGCAGTTCTTC. Its protein is CASSPGLGNEQFF. The variable domain in full, completed from reference TRBV18 and TRBJ2-1, reads NAGVMQNPRHLVRRRGQEARLRCSPMKGHSHVYWYRQLPEEGLKFMVYLQKENIIDESGMPKERFSAEFPKEGPSILRIQQVVRGDSAAYFCASSPGLGNEQFFGPGTRLTVL.

This chain uses TRBV29-1 with TRBJ1-2; D remains unclear. This CDR3 spans 12 amino acids. The germline V and J ends were trimmed by 7 bases and 4 bases, with 13 bases remaining between them. Germline V gene data show CDR1 as SQVTM and CDR2 as ANQGSEA. The CDR3 bases are TGCAGCGGCCTTCAGGTCTCCTATGGCTACACCTTC. Protein: CSGLQVSYGYTF.

This clonotype was observed many times. This chain joins TRBV5-5 and TRBJ1-1; 7 nucleotides align to TRBD1. Germline lookup yields CDR1 SGHKS and CDR2 YYEKEE (reference sequence). Unmatched junction bases numbered 2, after V lost 2 bases and J lost 4 bases. CDR3 length equals 13 residues. The CDR3 loop is CASSFSGGTEAFF. In DNA form, the CDR3 reads TGTGCCAGCAGCTTCTCAGGGGGCACTGAAGCTTTCTTT.

This clonotype has more than one count but fewer than ten. V and J are TRBV11-3 and TRBJ1-1, with 9 bases identical to TRBD1. CDR3 length equals 14 residues. The ends lost 3 bases at V and 7 bases at J; junction bases unmatched: 6. CDR1 is SGHNT, CDR2 YENEEA, per germline. The CDR3 spells CASSLDRTGVEAFF. In nucleotides, the CDR3 is TGTGCCAGCAGCTTGGACAGGACAGGGGTTGAAGCTTTCTTT.

V and J are TRBV20-1 and TRBJ2-1; 10 nucleotides agree with TRBD2. The CDR3 runs to 15 residues. V shed 3 bases and J 3 bases; nucleotides not matched to a gene: 5. Germline CDR1 is DFQATT and CDR2 is SNEGSKA (reference sequence). Here the CDR3 reads CSARDPSGSYNEQFF. The CDR3 DNA is TGCAGTGCTAGGGACCCTAGCGGGAGCTACAATGAGCAGTTCTTC.